This is a list of T cell receptor beta chains from one sample in a study of Ad26.COV2.S vaccination and SARS-CoV-2 variants. Produced via immunoSEQ multiplex PCR; TCRdb's table is partial and in-frame only. This table holds fewer than 800,000 clones, roughly nine tenths found once. Sequencing was performed on peripheral blood, taken in a trial of Ad26.COV2.S vaccine versus placebo. Receptors originate from a person aged 18-60 years who received the Ad26.COV2.S COVID-19 vaccine or a placebo. The CDR3 runs from the conserved cysteine through the conserved F or W. Fields, in order: V gene, J gene, CDR3 protein.

V: TRBV5-5; J: TRBJ2-7; CDR3: CASSLGHEQYF
V: TRBV4-1; J: TRBJ2-1; CDR3: CASSPPPSSSYNEQFF
V: TRBV5-1; J: TRBJ2-2; CDR3: CASTPRQGGTGELFF
V: TRBV7-9; J: TRBJ1-1; CDR3: CASSLVLGRAPEAFF
V: TRBV9; J: TRBJ1-2; CDR3: CASSVEGRWGDGYTF
V: TRBV12-3/TRBV12-4; J: TRBJ1-3; CDR3: CASSADRRGTIYF
V: TRBV5-6; J: TRBJ1-2; CDR3: CASSTGLNYGYTF
V: TRBV3-1/TRBV3-2; J: TRBJ2-3; CDR3: CANASTGTSGSPPGTDTQYF
V: TRBV24-1; J: TRBJ1-4; CDR3: CATSDSTGEKLFF
V: TRBV5-4; J: TRBJ2-1; CDR3: CASSKGQGAYNEQFF
V: TRBV27; J: TRBJ1-1; CDR3: CASSSQGSLGSSNTEAFF
V: TRBV30; J: TRBJ1-6; CDR3: CAFDRRRPPLHF
V: TRBV7-8; J: TRBJ1-2; CDR3: CASSLAKDYGYTF
V: TRBV24-1; J: TRBJ1-5; CDR3: CATSEGVLNQPQHF
V: TRBV6-5; J: TRBJ2-3; CDR3: CASTRTSKDTQYF